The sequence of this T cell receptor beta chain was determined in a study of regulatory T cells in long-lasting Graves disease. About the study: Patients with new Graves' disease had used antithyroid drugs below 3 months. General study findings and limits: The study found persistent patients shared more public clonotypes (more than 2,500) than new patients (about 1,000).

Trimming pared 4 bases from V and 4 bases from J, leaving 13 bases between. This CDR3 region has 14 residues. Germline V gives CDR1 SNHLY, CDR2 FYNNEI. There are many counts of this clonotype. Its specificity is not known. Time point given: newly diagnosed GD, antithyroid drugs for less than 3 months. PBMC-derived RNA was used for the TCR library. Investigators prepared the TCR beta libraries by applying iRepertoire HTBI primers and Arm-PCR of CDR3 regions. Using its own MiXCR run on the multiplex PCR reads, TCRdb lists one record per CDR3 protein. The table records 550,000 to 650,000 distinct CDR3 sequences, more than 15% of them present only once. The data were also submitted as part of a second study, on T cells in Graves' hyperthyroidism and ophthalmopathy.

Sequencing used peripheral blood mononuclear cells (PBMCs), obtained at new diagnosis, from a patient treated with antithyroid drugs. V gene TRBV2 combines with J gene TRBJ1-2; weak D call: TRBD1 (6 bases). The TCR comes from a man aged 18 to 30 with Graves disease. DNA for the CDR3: TGTGCCAGCAGTGCTAGCAGGGGTGGCTATGGCTACACCTTC. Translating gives CASSASRGGYGYTF. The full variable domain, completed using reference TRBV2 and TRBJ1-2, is EPEVTQTPSHQVTQMGQEVILRCVPISNHLYFYWYRQILGQKVEFLVSFYNNEISEKSEIFDDQFSVERPDGSNFTLKIRSTKLEDSAMYFCASSASRGGYGYTFGSGTRLTVV.